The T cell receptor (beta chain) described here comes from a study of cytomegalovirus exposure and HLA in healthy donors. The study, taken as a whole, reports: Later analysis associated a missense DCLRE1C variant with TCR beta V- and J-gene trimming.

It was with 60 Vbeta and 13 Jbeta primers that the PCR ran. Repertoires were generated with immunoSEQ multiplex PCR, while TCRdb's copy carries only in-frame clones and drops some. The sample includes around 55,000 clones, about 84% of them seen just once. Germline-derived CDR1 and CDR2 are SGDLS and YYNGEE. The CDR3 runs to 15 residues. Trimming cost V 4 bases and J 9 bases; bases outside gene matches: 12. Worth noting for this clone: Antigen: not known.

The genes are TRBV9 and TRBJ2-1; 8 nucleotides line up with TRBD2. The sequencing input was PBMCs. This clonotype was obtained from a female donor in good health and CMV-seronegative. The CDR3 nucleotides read TGTGCCAGCAGCCCCCCCCCGGGAGGGAACGCTGAGCAGTTCTTC. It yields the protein CASSPPPGGNAEQFF.